The 6 T cell receptor beta chains below all came from one sample that was sequenced in a study of CD8 T cells in Susac syndrome. When the RNA was reverse transcribed, random hexamers were used with an input of roughly 0.5 to 1 ug. Via MiXCR, TCRdb re-called the immunoSEQ multiplex PCR reads, giving one row per CDR3 protein. Of some 200,000 distinct CDR3 sequences in the sample, approximately 95% are singletons; the top ten hold around 0.16%. Specimen: CD8+ T cells from PBMCs. The receptors shown here come from a human donor with Susac syndrome.

The chain joins TRBV29-1 to TRBJ2-2; possibly TRBD1 for D (6 bases). The V gene lost 0 bases and the J gene lost 3 bases, with 11 bases spanning the gap. This CDR3 has 15 amino acids. Germline-derived CDR1 and CDR2 are SQVTM and ANQGSEA. DNA for the CDR3: TGCAGCGTTGAAGAAGTGGGGGCGCACACCGGGGAGCTGTTTTTT. Its protein product is CSVEEVGAHTGELFF.

V usage is TRBV5-4 and J usage is TRBJ1-4; maybe TRBD1 (5 bases). The germline V and J ends were trimmed by 0 bases and 5 bases, with 8 bases remaining between them. Germline lookup yields CDR1 SGHNT and CDR2 YYREEE (reference sequence). The CDR3 contains 14 residues. Here the CDR3 DNA reads TGTGCCAGCAGCTTGGATTGGGACAATGAAAAACTGTTTTTT. Protein: CASSLDWDNEKLFF.

The chain is built from TRBV9 and TRBJ2-5, with a possible D match to TRBD2 (6 bases). The V end lost 6 bases, the J end lost 5 bases, and 17 bases lay between the germline ends. CDR1 SGDLS and CDR2 YYNGEE come from the germline V gene. The CDR3 runs to 14 residues. The CDR3 DNA reads TGTGCCAGCACCCCAGGTGGGGGGTTGGAGACCCAGTACTTC. This sequence encodes CASTPGGGLETQYF. The full variable domain, completed using reference TRBV9 and TRBJ2-5, is DSGVTQTPKHLITATGQRVTLRCSPRSGDLSVYWYQQSLDQGLQFLIQYYNGEERAKGNILERFSAQQFPDLHSELNLSSLELGDSALYFCASTPGGGLETQYFGPGTRLLVL.

The J gene is TRBJ2-3, the V gene TRBV28, with D maybe TRBD2 (6 bases). The CDR3 has 15 residues. Trimming took off 3 bases at V and 6 bases at J, with 16 bases between the two ends. Germline V gene data show CDR1 as MDHEN and CDR2 as SYDVKM. Here the CDR3 DNA reads TGTGCCAGCAGTTTTCTCGGAGGGAATAAGGATACGCAGTATTTT. Amino acid sequence: CASSFLGGNKDTQYF. Based on the CDR3 plus reference TRBV28 and TRBJ2-3, the full variable domain is DVKVTQSSRYLVKRTGEKVFLECVQDMDHENMFWYRQDPGLGLRLIYFSYDVKMKEKGDIPEGYSVSREKKERFSLILESASTNQTSMYLCASSFLGGNKDTQYFGPGTRLTVL.

The rearrangement links TRBV20-1 to TRBJ2-7; TRBD2 matches at 9 bases. V trimming: 7 bases; J trimming: 4 bases; junction bases outside the gene matches: 8. CDR3 length: 13 residues. Looked up from germline, CDR1 is DFQATT and CDR2 is SNEGSKA (reference sequence). The CDR3 protein is CSGFSGSSYEQYF. As DNA, the CDR3 is TGCAGTGGATTTAGCGGGAGTAGTTACGAGCAGTACTTC.

The V and J genes are TRBV7-9 and TRBJ2-6; D unresolved. V was trimmed by 0 bases and J by 1 base, leaving 7 bases between them. From germline, CDR1 is SEHNR and CDR2 FQNEAQ (reference sequence). The CDR3 totals 16 residues. The CDR3 reads CASSLALGSGANVLTF. The CDR3 coding sequence is TGTGCCAGCAGCTTAGCACTCGGATCTGGGGCCAACGTCCTGACTTTC.